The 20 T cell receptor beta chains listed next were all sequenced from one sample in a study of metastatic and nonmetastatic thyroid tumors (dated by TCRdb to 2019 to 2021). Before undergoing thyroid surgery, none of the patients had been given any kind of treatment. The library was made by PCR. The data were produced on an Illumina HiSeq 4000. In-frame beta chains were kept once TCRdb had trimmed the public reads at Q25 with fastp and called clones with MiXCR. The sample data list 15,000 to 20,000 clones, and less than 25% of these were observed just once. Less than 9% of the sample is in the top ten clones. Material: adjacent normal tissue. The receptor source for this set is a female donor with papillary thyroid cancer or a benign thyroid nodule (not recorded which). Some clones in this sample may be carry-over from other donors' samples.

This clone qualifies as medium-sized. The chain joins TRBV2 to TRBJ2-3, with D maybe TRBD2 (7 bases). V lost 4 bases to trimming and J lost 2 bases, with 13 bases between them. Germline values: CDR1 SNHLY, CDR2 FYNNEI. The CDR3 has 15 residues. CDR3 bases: TGTGCCAGCAGTGGATTTGGGGGGGCCACAGATACGCAGTATTTT. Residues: CASSGFGGATDTQYF.

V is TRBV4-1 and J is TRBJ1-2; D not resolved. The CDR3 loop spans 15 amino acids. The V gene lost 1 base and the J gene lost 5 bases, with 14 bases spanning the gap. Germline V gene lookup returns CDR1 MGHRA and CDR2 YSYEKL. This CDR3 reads CASSQVDEGAYGYTF. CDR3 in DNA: TGCGCCAGCAGCCAAGTCGATGAGGGCGCATATGGCTACACCTTC.

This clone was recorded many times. The CDR3 nucleotides read TGCGCCAGCAGCTTGAGATCGTCAGATACGCAGTATTTT. It is translated as CASSLRSSDTQYF. The genes are TRBV5-1 and TRBJ2-3; D is unclear. The CDR3 loop spans 13 amino acids. V shed 1 base and J shed 4 bases, with 7 bases lying between them. Germline CDR1 is SGHRS and CDR2 is YFSETQ. Full variable domain (missing parts from reference TRBV5-1 and TRBJ2-3): KAGVTQTPRYLIKTRGQQVTLSCSPISGHRSVSWYQQTPGQGLQFLFEYFSETQRNKGNFPGRFSGRQFSNSRSEMNVSTLELGDSALYLCASSLRSSDTQYFGPGTRLTVL.

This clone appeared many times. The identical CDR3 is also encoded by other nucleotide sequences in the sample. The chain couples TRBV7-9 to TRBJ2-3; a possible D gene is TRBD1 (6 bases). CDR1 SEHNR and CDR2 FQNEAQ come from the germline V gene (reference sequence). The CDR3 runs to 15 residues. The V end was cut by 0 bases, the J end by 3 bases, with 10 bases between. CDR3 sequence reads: CASSLAAGVTDTQYF. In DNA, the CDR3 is TGTGCCAGCAGCTTAGCGGCAGGGGTAACAGATACGCAGTATTTT.

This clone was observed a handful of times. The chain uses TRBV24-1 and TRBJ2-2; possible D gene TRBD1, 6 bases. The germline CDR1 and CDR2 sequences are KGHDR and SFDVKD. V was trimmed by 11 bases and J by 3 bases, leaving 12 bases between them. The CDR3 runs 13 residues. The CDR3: CAIADSYTGELFF. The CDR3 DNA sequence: TGTGCCATTGCGGACAGCTACACCGGGGAGCTGTTTTTT.

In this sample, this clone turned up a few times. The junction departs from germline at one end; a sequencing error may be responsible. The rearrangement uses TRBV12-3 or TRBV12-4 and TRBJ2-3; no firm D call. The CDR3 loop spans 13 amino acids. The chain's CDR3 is CASSPLRCDTQYF. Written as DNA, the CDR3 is TGTGCTAGCAGTCCCCTCCGCTGCGATACGCAGTATTTT.

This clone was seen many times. DNA of the CDR3: TGTGCCAGCAGCGCCCGATCTTACCAAGAGACCCAGTACTTC. The encoded protein is CASSARSYQETQYF. The rearrangement uses TRBV13 and TRBJ2-5; D not certain. Trimming removed 5 bases at V and 0 bases at J, with 10 bases between. The length of the CDR3 is 14 residues. Germline V CDR1 and CDR2: PRHDT, FYEKMQ (reference sequence).

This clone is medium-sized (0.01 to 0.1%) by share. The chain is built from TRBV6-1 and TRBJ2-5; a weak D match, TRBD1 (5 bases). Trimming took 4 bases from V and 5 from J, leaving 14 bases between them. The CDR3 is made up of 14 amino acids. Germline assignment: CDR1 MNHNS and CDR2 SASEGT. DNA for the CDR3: TGTGCCAGCAGTGGTACCAGGGTTGGGGAGACCCAGTACTTC. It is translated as CASSGTRVGETQYF.

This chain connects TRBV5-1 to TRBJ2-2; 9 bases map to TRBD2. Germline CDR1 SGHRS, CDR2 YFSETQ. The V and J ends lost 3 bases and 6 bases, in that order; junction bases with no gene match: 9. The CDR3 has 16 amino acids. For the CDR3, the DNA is TGCGCCAGCAGCTCCTGGACTAGCGTGACATCCGGGGAGCTGTTTTTT. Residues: CASSSWTSVTSGELFF.

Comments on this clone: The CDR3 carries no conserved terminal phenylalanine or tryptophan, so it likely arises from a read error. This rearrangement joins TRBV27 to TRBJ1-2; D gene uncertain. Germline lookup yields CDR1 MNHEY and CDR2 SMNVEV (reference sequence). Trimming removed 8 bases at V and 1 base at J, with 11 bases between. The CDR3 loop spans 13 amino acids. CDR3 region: CASAHHLNYGYTC. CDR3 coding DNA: TGTGCCAGCGCCCACCACCTTAACTATGGCTACACCTGC.

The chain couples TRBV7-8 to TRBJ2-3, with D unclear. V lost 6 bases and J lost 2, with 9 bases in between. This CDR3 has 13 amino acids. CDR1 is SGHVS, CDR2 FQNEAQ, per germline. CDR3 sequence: CASSSRLTDTQYF. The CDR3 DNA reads TGTGCCAGCAGTTCCAGACTCACAGATACGCAGTATTTT.

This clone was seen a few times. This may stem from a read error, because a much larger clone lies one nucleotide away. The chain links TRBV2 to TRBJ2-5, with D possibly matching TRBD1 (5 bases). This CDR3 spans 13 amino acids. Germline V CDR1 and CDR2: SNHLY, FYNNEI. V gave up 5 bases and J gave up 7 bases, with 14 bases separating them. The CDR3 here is CASSSMGQGTQYF. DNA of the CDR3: TGTGCCAGCAGTTCCATGGGGCAGGGGACCCAGTACTTC.

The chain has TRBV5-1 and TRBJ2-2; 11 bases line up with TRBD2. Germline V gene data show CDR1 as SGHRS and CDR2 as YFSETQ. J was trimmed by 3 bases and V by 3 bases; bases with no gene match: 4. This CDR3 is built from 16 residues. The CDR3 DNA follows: TGCGCCAGCAGCTATAGCGGGAGGGCCGACACCGGGGAGCTGTTTTTT. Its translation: CASSYSGRADTGELFF.

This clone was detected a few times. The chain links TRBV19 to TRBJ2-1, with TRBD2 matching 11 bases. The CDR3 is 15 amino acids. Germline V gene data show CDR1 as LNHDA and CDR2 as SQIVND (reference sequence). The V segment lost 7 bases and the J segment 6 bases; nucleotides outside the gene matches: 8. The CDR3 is CASIRTSGSLNEQFF. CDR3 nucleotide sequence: TGTGCCAGTATTCGAACTAGCGGGAGTCTCAATGAGCAGTTCTTC.

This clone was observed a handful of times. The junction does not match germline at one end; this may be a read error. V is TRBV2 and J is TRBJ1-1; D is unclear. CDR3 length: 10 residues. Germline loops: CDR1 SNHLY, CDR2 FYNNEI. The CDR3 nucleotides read TGTGACAGCGTAGTGGTGGAAGCTTTCTTT. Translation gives CDSVVVEAFF.

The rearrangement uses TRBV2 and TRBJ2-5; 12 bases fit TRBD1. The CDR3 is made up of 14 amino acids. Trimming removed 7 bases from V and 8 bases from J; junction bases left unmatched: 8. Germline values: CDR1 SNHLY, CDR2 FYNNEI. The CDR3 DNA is TGTGCCAGCATAGGGACAGGGGGCTTAGATACCCAGTACTTC. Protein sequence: CASIGTGGLDTQYF.

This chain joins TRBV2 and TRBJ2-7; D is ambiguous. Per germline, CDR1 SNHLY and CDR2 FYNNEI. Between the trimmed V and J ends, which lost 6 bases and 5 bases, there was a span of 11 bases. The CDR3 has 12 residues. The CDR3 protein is CASRSQANEQYF. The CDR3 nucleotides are TGTGCCAGCAGATCTCAGGCCAACGAGCAGTACTTC.

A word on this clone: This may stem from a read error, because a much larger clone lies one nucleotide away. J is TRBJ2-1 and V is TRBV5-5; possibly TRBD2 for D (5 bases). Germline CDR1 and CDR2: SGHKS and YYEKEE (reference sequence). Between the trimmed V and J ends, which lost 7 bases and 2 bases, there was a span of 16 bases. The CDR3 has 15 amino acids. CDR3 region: CASGAVGDPYNEQFF. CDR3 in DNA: TGTGCCAGCGGCGCGGTGGGAGACCCCTACAATGAGCAGTTCTTC.

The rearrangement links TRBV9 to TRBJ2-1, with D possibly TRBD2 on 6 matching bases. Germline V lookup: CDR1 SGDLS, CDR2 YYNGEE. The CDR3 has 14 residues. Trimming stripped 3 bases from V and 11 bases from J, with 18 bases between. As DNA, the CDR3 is TGTGCCAGCAGCGCGAATGACATGGGGGGTAAGCAGTTCTTC. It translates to CASSANDMGGKQFF.

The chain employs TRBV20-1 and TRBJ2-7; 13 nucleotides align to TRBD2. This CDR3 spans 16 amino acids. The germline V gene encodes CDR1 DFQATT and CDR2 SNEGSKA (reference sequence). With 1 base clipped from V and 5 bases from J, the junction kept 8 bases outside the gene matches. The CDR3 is CSARATTGTSGNEQYF. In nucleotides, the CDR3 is TGCAGTGCTAGAGCTACGACCGGGACTAGCGGGAACGAGCAGTACTTC.